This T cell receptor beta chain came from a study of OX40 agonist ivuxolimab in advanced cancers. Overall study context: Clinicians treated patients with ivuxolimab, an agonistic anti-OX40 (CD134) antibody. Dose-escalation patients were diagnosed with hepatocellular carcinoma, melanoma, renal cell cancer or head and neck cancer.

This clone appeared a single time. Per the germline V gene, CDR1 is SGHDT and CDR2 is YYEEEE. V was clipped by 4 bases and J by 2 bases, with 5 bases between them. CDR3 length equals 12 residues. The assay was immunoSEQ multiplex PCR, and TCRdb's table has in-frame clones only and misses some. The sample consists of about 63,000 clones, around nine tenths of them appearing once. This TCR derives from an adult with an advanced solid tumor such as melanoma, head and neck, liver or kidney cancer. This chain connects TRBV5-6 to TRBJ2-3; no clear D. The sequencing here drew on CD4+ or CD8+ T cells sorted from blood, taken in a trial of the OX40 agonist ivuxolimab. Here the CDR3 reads CASSEDTDTQYF. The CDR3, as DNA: TGTGCCAGCAGCGAAGACACAGATACGCAGTATTTT.